This TCR beta chain came from a study of radiotherapy plus CTLA-4 blockade in lung cancer. Study details: The study recorded objective responses in less than 20% of patients and disease control in approximately 29%. Whole-study results and caveats: Following radiotherapy plus ipilimumab, tumor-derived TCR clones expanded in the blood.

Sequencing used immunoSEQ multiplex PCR; TCRdb keeps in-frame clones, though not all of them. The data show approximately 85,000 clones, with around 86% seen just once and about 14% held by the top ten. V gave up 4 bases and J gave up 1 base, with 17 bases separating them. The CDR3 is 16 amino acids. Germline V gene lookup returns CDR1 SGHDT and CDR2 YYEEEE. Comment on this clone: Its target is unknown.

The input for sequencing was peripheral blood, taken from a patient treated with radiotherapy plus ipilimumab. The rearrangement joins TRBV5-6 to TRBJ2-5; no definite D call. The source is a human donor with non-small cell lung cancer that progressed on radiotherapy plus ipilimumab. DNA for the CDR3: TGTGCCAGCAGCCTGTTTTACGCCTCCCTCCAAGAGACCCAGTACTTC. Its protein product is CASSLFYASLQETQYF.